This record looks at one T cell receptor beta chain sequence and its context. Assay used: immunoSEQ multiplex PCR; TCRdb lists only in-frame clones, some missing. The table includes some 100,000 clones, over 90% detected once. This sample is part of a study of technical replicates of blood from a handful of donors. Germline V lookup: CDR1 SGHRS, CDR2 YFSETQ. This CDR3 is 14 amino acids long. Trimming took 4 bases from V and 1 from J; bases not matched to a gene: 3. The chain is built from TRBV5-1 and TRBJ1-1; TRBD1 matches 8 bases. The receptor comes from a human donor in good health. Sequenced input: T cells isolated from PBMCs. The CDR3 region is CASSQQGGNTEAFF. The CDR3 DNA is TGCGCCAGCAGCCAACAGGGGGGGAACACTGAAGCTTTCTTT.